Below, 14 T cell receptor beta chains from the same sample are listed, as sequenced in a study of shared clonotypes between healthy human individuals. Here immunoSEQ multiplex PCR was the method, and the copy in TCRdb shows in-frame clones only, minus some. The top ten clones hold 45% of a sample with some 95,000 clones, 67% of them seen once. The sequenced material came from memory CD8+ T cells sorted from blood. The sample's subset: CD45RO+ cells pooled with CCR7-negative TemRA cells. The receptors derive from a man aged 30-40 years in good health.

This clone showed up just a few times. The J gene is TRBJ2-1, the V gene TRBV7-9; D gene ambiguous. CDR3 size: 15 residues. From germline, CDR1 is SEHNR and CDR2 FQNEAQ (reference sequence). Trimming took 2 bases from V and 7 from J, leaving 15 bases between them. The CDR3 reads CASSLSESSSNEQFF. The CDR3 DNA reads TGTGCCAGCAGCTTATCCGAGAGTAGTTCTAATGAGCAGTTCTTC.

This clone was detected ten times or more. The chain joins TRBV7-3 to TRBJ1-3; D is perhaps TRBD1 (5 bases). Germline V gives CDR1 SGHTA, CDR2 FQGTGA. V shed 5 bases and J shed 4 bases, with 24 bases lying between them. The CDR3 loop spans 18 amino acids. The CDR3, as DNA: TGTGCCAGCAGCCCGCCTCGGGGCAGAACATCGGGAGGAAACACCATATATTTT. Encoded protein: CASSPPRGRTSGGNTIYF.

The CDR3 coding sequence is TGTGCCAGCAGCTCCCAAGGGACTGAAGCTTTCTTT. This encodes CASSSQGTEAFF. V and J are TRBV11-2 and TRBJ1-1; D call uncertain. This CDR3 region has 12 residues. From germline, CDR1 is SGHAT and CDR2 FQNNGV. V was cut by 4 bases and J by 5 bases, with 8 bases left in between.

The chain has TRBV4-1 and TRBJ1-1, with 10 bases lining up with TRBD1. The CDR3 contains 15 residues. CDR1 MGHRA and CDR2 YSYEKL come from the germline V gene. The V and J ends lost 2 bases and 3 bases, in that order; junction bases with no gene match: 3. The DNA for the CDR3 is TGCGCCAGCAGCCAACCCGGGACAGGGGACACTGAAGCTTTCTTT. It encodes CASSQPGTGDTEAFF.

The chain is built from TRBV6-5 and TRBJ1-1; no firm D call. The V end lost 6 bases, the J end lost 4 bases, and 9 bases lay between the germline ends. Germline V lookup: CDR1 MNHEY, CDR2 SVGAGI. There are 12 residues in the CDR3. The CDR3 reads CASRSRGTEAFF. The CDR3 region has the DNA TGTGCCAGCAGATCACGGGGCACTGAAGCTTTCTTT.

V is TRBV6-5 and J is TRBJ2-1; 10 bases are shared with TRBD1. Trimming took 2 bases from V and 5 from J; bases not matched to a gene: 3. Germline loops: CDR1 MNHEY, CDR2 SVGAGI. This CDR3 spans 15 amino acids. The CDR3 DNA reads TGTGCCAGCAGTTACATCGGGACAGGGGACAATGAGCAGTTCTTC. Protein sequence: CASSYIGTGDNEQFF.

V and J are TRBV4-1 and TRBJ2-1; 8 bases are shared with TRBD2. Trimming removed 0 bases from V and 10 bases from J; junction bases left unmatched: 14. From germline, CDR1 is MGHRA and CDR2 YSYEKL. The CDR3 runs to 17 residues. The CDR3 reads CASSQDRGAGAVGEQFF. DNA for the CDR3: TGCGCCAGCAGCCAAGATCGAGGAGCGGGAGCGGTTGGAGAGCAGTTCTTC.

V gene TRBV9 combines with J gene TRBJ2-1, with a weak D call TRBD1 (6 bases). The CDR3 is 16 residues long. In germline, CDR1 is SGDLS, CDR2 YYNGEE. Trimming stripped 2 bases from V and 9 bases from J, with 21 bases between. Here the CDR3 reads CASSVSTGMGTSEQFF. CDR3 DNA sequence: TGTGCCAGCAGCGTTAGTACAGGGATGGGAACCTCTGAGCAGTTCTTC.

The chain links TRBV19 to TRBJ2-7; D might be TRBD2 (5 bases). The CDR3 has 13 residues. Trimming stripped 4 bases from V and 3 bases from J, with 10 bases between. Per the germline V gene, CDR1 is LNHDA and CDR2 is SQIVND (reference sequence). The CDR3 here is CASSTERGYEQYF. The DNA of the CDR3 is TGTGCCAGTAGTACTGAACGGGGCTACGAGCAGTACTTC.

This sequence joins TRBV5-5 and TRBJ2-7; D not resolved. Per the germline V gene, CDR1 is SGHKS and CDR2 is YYEKEE (reference sequence). The CDR3 spans 12 residues. Between the trimmed V and J ends, which lost 1 base and 6 bases, there was a span of 8 bases. The CDR3 DNA reads TGTGCCAGCAGCTTGAGGATATTCGAGCAGTACTTC. It yields the protein CASSLRIFEQYF.

This clone is a singleton in its sample. The rearrangement joins TRBV29-1 to TRBJ2-1, with no clear D. There are 12 residues in the CDR3. Trimming took off 4 bases at V and 8 bases at J, with 12 bases between the two ends. The germline gives CDR1 SQVTM, CDR2 ANQGSEA. The CDR3: CSVGQGIDEQFF. The DNA for the CDR3 is TGCAGCGTTGGCCAAGGGATCGATGAGCAGTTCTTC.

This sequence joins TRBV2 and TRBJ2-1; D ambiguous. Trimming cost V 3 bases and J 5 bases, with 17 bases left between them. The germline CDR1 and CDR2 sequences are SNHLY and FYNNEI. The CDR3 length is 16 residues. The CDR3 loop is CASSDRGDRNHNEQFF. CDR3 sequence (DNA): TGTGCCAGCAGTGATCGTGGGGATAGAAACCACAATGAGCAGTTCTTC.

This clone came up once. CDR3 in DNA: TGTGCCAGCAGCTTTGGAGAGGTTGGCACAGATACGCAGTATTTT. It is translated as CASSFGEVGTDTQYF. This sequence joins TRBV7-9 and TRBJ2-3; no clear D gene. Per germline, CDR1 SEHNR and CDR2 FQNEAQ (reference sequence). V lost 3 bases and J lost 1, with 11 bases in between. The CDR3 has 15 residues.

The chain is built from TRBV6-6 and TRBJ2-2; D gene ambiguous. From germline, CDR1 is MNHNY and CDR2 SVGAGI (reference sequence). With 2 bases removed from V and 9 bases from J, the gap between germline ends came to 10 bases. This CDR3 contains 13 residues. CDR3 residues: CASSYESDRELFF. For the CDR3, the DNA is TGTGCCAGCAGTTACGAATCCGACCGGGAGCTGTTTTTT.